A single TCR beta chain is shown here with its context. The sample comes from a study of blood T cell repertoires in COVID-19. Study information: T cells, B-cell-depleted T cells, or PBMCs supplied cDNA or gDNA.

TCRdb's copy holds only in-frame clones and misses some; the assay was immunoSEQ multiplex PCR. The data show around 150,000 clones, around 87% seen once. The germline CDR1 and CDR2 sequences are LGHNA and YSLEER. The CDR3 totals 15 residues. Between the trimmed V and J ends, which lost 3 bases and 3 bases, there was a span of 12 bases. This TCR was recovered from a woman aged 55-69 years with active COVID-19. The genes are TRBV4-3 and TRBJ2-4, with a possible D match to TRBD1 (6 bases). Specimen: peripheral blood. The CDR3 reads CASSQGHLDKNIQYF. The CDR3 DNA sequence: TGCGCCAGCAGCCAGGGACACTTAGACAAAAACATTCAGTACTTC.